This T cell receptor (beta chain) was sequenced for a study of cytomegalovirus exposure and HLA in healthy donors (dated 2017 in TCRdb). Regarding the study in general: An earlier analysis of about 530 of the donors reported 276 Gb of sequence data and 100 million to 120 million unique TCR beta sequences obtained from roughly 180 million T cells. Approximately 300 gigabases of sequencing data and roughly 80 million unique TCR sequences made up an early release that covered over 550 HLA-typed donors. Among the approximately 400 genotyped donors, approximately 76% belonged to the genetic ancestry cluster associated with self-reported Caucasian donors. The study aimed to test whether signatures of past pathogen exposure could be identified by cataloging public T cell receptors. The study profiled the T cell repertoires of about 640 subjects by immunosequencing and related them to cytomegalovirus serostatus. In addition to the first cohort of about 650 subjects, a separate validation cohort of about 120 different subjects was used. To predict cytomegalovirus infection status, the study combined high-throughput TCR immunosequencing, statistical association of individual TCRs with disease status, and machine learning. In a later analysis, previously published TCR beta repertoires from 600 to 850 donors were re-analyzed and high-resolution HLA genotyping was added so that TCR occurrence patterns could be studied. The later analysis used no new phenotypic data to find candidate immune exposures, relying instead on TCR beta sequences and their occurrence across donors. To decide whether each TCR beta V gene segment behaved as functional or pseudogenic, an earlier analysis of some 600 of the donors relied on high-throughput TCR beta sequencing. Donor age, sex, ethnicity and CMV serostatus were collected together with the repertoire data. A later genetic analysis took genome-wide SNP genotypes for about three fifths of the 666 donors and used that subset as a discovery cohort. All discovery cohort repertoires had been generated on a single sequencing platform. HLA typing included class I and class II loci at four-digit resolution. The number of typed donors differed by locus: about 620-640 for A, B, C, DRB1 and DQB1; 500 to 550 for DQA1; approximately 600 for DPA1; and roughly 450 for DPB1. Several DR-DQ haplotypes were handled as single units for association and clustering because linkage in the cohort was strong. Among about 410 genotyped donors of the cohort, an average of around 250,000 unique TCR beta nucleotide sequences was sequenced per donor, of which 15% to 20% were non-productive. The paper as a whole reports these results and caveats: Roughly uniform sequencing depth across donors was assumed in presence/absence analyses, although this assumption may not hold. While some public TCRs were present in many individuals, most TCR sequences turned up only very rarely across donors. V-gene and J-gene trimming of TCR beta chains was associated with a missense DCLRE1C variant in a later genetic analysis, and the association was replicated in an independent cohort. Cytomegalovirus status was reported to be diagnosed by the classifier with high specificity and sensitivity in both the original and validation cohorts. Because HLA typing was missing for some donors at each locus, association tests included only the typed subset. For the cohort, immune exposure information was limited to CMV serostatus. Some IMGT-functional V segments, including TRBV6-2 and TRBV6-3, could not be distinguished by the 87-base-pair reads and were therefore excluded. A further reported finding was that TCR beta sequences accurately predicted the HLA-A and HLA-B alleles for most subjects in the first cohort. Compared with the roughly 700-donor mean, donors in an Asian-associated ancestry cluster had fewer N-insertions in productive TCRs, according to a later genetic analysis. The study listed 150 to 200 TCR beta chains as associated with cytomegalovirus. In vitro tests confirmed that three of the cytomegalovirus-associated TCR beta chains recognize cytomegalovirus antigens. The sequencing pipeline was judged likely to have produced a cluster of highly shared sequence variants as a technical artifact. In a later analysis, several top co-occurrence clusters were reported to appear linked to parvovirus B19, influenza, CMV and Epstein-Barr virus. In an earlier analysis of some 640 of the donors, most TCR beta V segments were observed in productive rearrangements about 87% or about 30% of the time, broadly matching IMGT annotations. The cohort was sequenced for TCR beta chains only, and without alpha or paired-chain data the features that could be detected were limited. In a later analysis, around 17,000 TCR beta sequences were associated with specific HLA alleles at a false discovery rate of 0.05. According to a later analysis, TCR association rates differed among HLA loci, with DRB1 alleles showing the most associated TCRs and HLA-C alleles showing the fewest. When HLA alleles, especially DR and DQ, strongly co-occurred, attributing TCR associations to individual alleles was difficult. A later analysis found that HLA-associated TCR beta chains were more clonally expanded and had lower generation probabilities than equally common non-associated chains. According to a later analysis, most CMV-associated TCR beta chains appeared to be HLA-restricted, and the HLA associations seemed to be driven largely by CMV exposure. Correlated functional status among segregating V segments might be attributable to linkage disequilibrium, but an unknown experimental factor could not be ruled out. Over 15 rarely observed V segments, including chromosome 9 orphons, were excluded from the earlier analysis of approximately 500 of the donors because counts were too low. The authors suggested that the approach could potentially be extended to other disease states and immunological phenotypes.

The protocol used for the library was the immunoSEQ multiplex PCR assay. A mixture of 60 forward primers for TCR Vbeta segments and 13 reverse primers for TCR Jbeta segments was used in the multiplex PCR. The CDR3 region of rearranged TCR beta genes was amplified from genomic DNA by a multiplex PCR assay. On the Illumina HiSeq System, the amplified TCR beta libraries were sequenced as 87-base-pair reads. Per the authors' processing: A later analysis tallied roughly 78 million unique TCR beta chains across the 666 repertoires, and approximately 11 million of those chains were shared by two or more donors. Raw reads were error-corrected and collapsed into unique sequences by a nearest-neighbor algorithm in which closely related sequences were merged to remove PCR and sequencing errors. V, D and J gene segments were assigned by aligning CDR3 sequences to IMGT reference sequences. For a sequence to be retained, at least a six-nucleotide match to both a V gene segment and a J gene segment was required. A rearrangement counted as productive if the CDR3 had no stop codons and remained in frame with V and J, and every other rearrangement counted as non-productive. CDR3 was defined by IMGT convention, running from the second conserved V-encoded cysteine to the conserved J-encoded phenylalanine. In an earlier analysis of 587 of the donors, sequences lacking an unambiguous match to a single V gene segment were excluded. An earlier analysis of approximately 590 of the donors called V segments functional above 56.7% productive rearrangements and segregating when the between-donor standard deviation exceeded 5%. A statistical classification framework was built to diagnose cytomegalovirus status from the catalog of TCR beta chain sequences. V and J gene assignment, in a later analysis, came from comparing TCR nucleotide sequences with IMGT/GENE-DB human TR gene sequences. Using the TCRdist pipeline, a later analysis assigned CDR3 sequences along with most-parsimonious VDJ recombination scenarios. A later analysis defined each TCR beta chain by its CDR3 amino acid sequence plus V-gene family, and excluded reads lacking a unique V-gene family. In a later analysis, around 650 highly shared, low-generation-probability nucleotide sequences were removed to address suspected cross-contamination and a sequencing artifact. In a later analysis, a clonal expansion index was calculated for each public chain from normalized within-repertoire ranks of inferred template counts. In a later analysis, generation probabilities were computed using a VDJ recombination model fitted to out-of-frame rearrangements, and the results were checked against IGoR. A later analysis scored TCR-TCR, TCR-HLA and TCR-CMV co-occurrence with hypergeometric tests, applying a repertoire-size bias correction to TCR pairs. To estimate false discovery rates, a later analysis permuted the HLA or CMV assignments 20 times. In a later analysis, co-occurring TCRs were grouped using DBSCAN, and TCRdist sequence similarity was added for clustering within HLA-allele-positive subsets. Repertoires with fewer than 30,000 or more than 120,000 public chains were left out of co-occurrence clustering, as were several repertoires with anomalous nucleotide sharing. What TCRdb holds here is the immuneACCESS table cut down to in-frame rearrangements. Part of the clones is not present; checked against another copy, under half of the missing clones reflect an unresolved V gene, and the others are unexplained. V and J calls and clone size are those listed in that table; D and trimming were worked out from the DNA. This sample is represented by 150,000 to 200,000 clones; 80% of them were singletons. The ten largest clones take up about 4.3% of the sample.

The CDR3 covers 14 residues, taking in both the cysteine and the phenylalanine. The read is trimmed to its CDR3 DNA, 42 bases read in frame from base 1. From a lookup of the germline V gene (reference sequence), CDR1 and CDR2 are LNHNV and YYDKDF. V is clipped by 0 bases and J by 4 bases, and the sequence between their germline boundaries is 8 bases long. In total, 500 to 700 healthy bone marrow donors made up the cohort. All cohort members were sampled while nominally healthy, although unrecorded immune exposures were likely present. The donor was CMV seropositive and was included in the group of approximately 300 seropositive cohort members. Every donor gave a peripheral blood sample, and the peripheral blood mononuclear cells from that sample were used for TCR beta sequencing. Genomic DNA was extracted from the blood cell samples with the Qiagen DNeasy Blood Extraction Kit. A note on this clone: Its antigen is unknown. Base-call qualities are not available, and no considerably larger clone is one nucleotide away.

The source material was PBMCs. This TCR came from a woman aged 45-65 years in good health and CMV-seropositive. The chain is assembled from TRBV15 and TRBJ2-3; the best D guess is TRBD2, with 5 bases matching. The DNA sequence is as follows: TGTGCCACCAGCAGAGAGAAGAGGGCAGATACGCAGTATTTT. Protein translation: CATSREKRADTQYF.